Listed below are T cell receptor beta chains from one sample, sequenced in a study of Graves' ophthalmopathy and Graves' hyperthyroidism. MiXCR was run by TCRdb on the multiplex PCR reads, yielding one entry per CDR3 protein. The sample lists about 160,000 distinct CDR3 sequences; 30% to 45% were seen once. Sequences were obtained from peripheral blood. Receptors were obtained from a woman aged 40-49 years with Graves' ophthalmopathy. CDR3s include the opening cysteine and the closing phenylalanine or tryptophan. The order of the fields is J gene, clone size, D gene, V gene, CDR3 protein, CDR3 DNA. The D gene is left open where the match is weak. Rows may omit the clone size; those that give it use once, few, many or a size class.

TRBJ2-7,NA,NA,TRBV27,CASRQGGSEQYF,TGTGCCAGCAGACAGGGAGGGTCCGAGCAGTACTTC
TRBJ2-5,NA,TRBD2,TRBV15,CATSSSSGETQYF,TGTGCCACCAGCAGCTCTAGCGGAGAGACCCAGTACTTC
TRBJ1-2,many,TRBD1,TRBV6-5,CASSPGQDHGYTF,TGTGCCAGCAGTCCAGGACAGGATCATGGCTACACCTTC
TRBJ1-2,many,TRBD1,TRBV28,CASNTRGQGYGYTF,TGTGCCAGCAACACCAGGGGGCAGGGCTATGGCTACACCTTC
TRBJ1-1,many,NA,TRBV12-3/TRBV12-4,CASSRQQNTEAFF,TGTGCCAGCAGCAGACAGCAGAACACTGAAGCTTTCTTT
TRBJ2-5,many,NA,TRBV28,CASSLREETQYF,TGTGCCAGCAGTTTGCGGGAAGAGACCCAGTACTTC
TRBJ2-2,many,NA,TRBV28,CASSTRDIAHTGELFF,TGTGCCAGCAGTACGCGTGACATCGCGCACACCGGGGAGCTGTTTTTT
TRBJ2-2,many,TRBD2,TRBV11-1,CASSPSRAGTNTGELFF,TGTGCCAGCAGCCCTAGCCGAGCGGGGACGAACACCGGGGAGCTGTTTTTT
TRBJ1-5,NA,NA,TRBV24-1,CATSGGGGQPQHF,TGTGCCACCAGTGGTGGGGGAGGACAGCCCCAGCATTTT
TRBJ2-5,many,NA,TRBV4-2,CASSQDLRVQETQYF,TGTGCCAGCAGCCAAGATCTGAGAGTTCAAGAGACCCAGTACTTC
TRBJ1-1,NA,TRBD1,TRBV19,CASSIETDRGKGDTEAFF,TGTGCCAGCAGTATAGAGACGGACAGGGGCAAAGGGGACACTGAAGCTTTCTTT
TRBJ2-7,many,NA,TRBV30,CAWSQQDVLFYEQYF,TGTGCCTGGAGCCAACAGGACGTACTGTTCTACGAGCAGTACTTC
TRBJ2-2,many,NA,TRBV20-1,CSAERVVNTGELFF,TGCAGTGCTGAGAGGGTAGTGAACACCGGGGAGCTGTTTTTT
TRBJ2-5,many,TRBD2,TRBV12-3/TRBV12-4,CASRRTSGREETQYF,TGTGCCAGCAGAAGGACTAGCGGGAGGGAAGAGACCCAGTACTTC
TRBJ2-7,many,TRBD2,TRBV27,CASSLGNVGGYEQYF,TGTGCCAGCAGTTTAGGGAACGTCGGGGGGTACGAGCAGTACTTC
TRBJ2-2,many,TRBD2,TRBV5-1,CASRVLATATGELFF,TGCGCCAGCAGAGTACTAGCGACTGCGACCGGGGAGCTGTTTTTT
TRBJ2-5,NA,NA,TRBV6-5,CASSYSGLTPQETQYF,TGTGCCAGCAGTTACTCAGGCTTGACTCCGCAAGAGACCCAGTACTTC
TRBJ2-2,many,TRBD2,TRBV20-1,CSARDWNSGGAAGELFF,TGCAGTGCTAGAGATTGGAATAGCGGGGGGGCGGCCGGGGAGCTGTTTTTT
TRBJ2-7,many,TRBD2,TRBV6-2/TRBV6-3,CASSRYGWEGDEQYF,TGTGCCAGCAGTCGTTACGGCTGGGAGGGCGACGAGCAGTACTTC
TRBJ1-2,many,NA,TRBV29-1,CSSDILKLNYGYTF,TGCAGCTCTGACATATTAAAACTAAACTATGGCTACACCTTC
TRBJ2-5,medium-sized,TRBD2,TRBV6-5,CASSYSTSGWWETQYF,TGTGCCAGCAGTTACTCGACTAGCGGGTGGTGGGAGACCCAGTACTTC
TRBJ2-5,NA,TRBD2,TRBV29-1,CSVVLAGGRETQYF,TGCAGCGTTGTTTTAGCGGGAGGACGGGAGACCCAGTACTTC
TRBJ2-5,many,TRBD1,TRBV7-3,CASSSTGGRETQYF,TGTGCCAGCAGCTCGACAGGGGGCAGGGAGACCCAGTACTTC
TRBJ2-7,NA,TRBD2,TRBV6-1,CASRQLAGGVSYEQYF,TGTGCCAGCAGACAACTAGCGGGAGGAGTATCCTACGAGCAGTACTTC